One and the same sample provided the 10 T cell receptor beta chains below, sequenced in a study of T cells in Graves' hyperthyroidism and ophthalmopathy. It was RNA transcripts that yielded the amplified TCR beta CDR3 regions. The primer set for the first-round RT-PCR of the TCR CDR3 was HTBI. MiXCR, applied by TCRdb to the multiplex PCR reads, yields one record per CDR3 protein. The data hold 300,000 to 350,000 distinct CDR3 sequences, with 18% observed a single time. Input material: blood. These receptor sequences come from a woman between 50 and 59 years old with Graves' hyperthyroidism.

V usage is TRBV20-1 and J usage is TRBJ1-2; the match to TRBD1 covers 9 bases. This CDR3 spans 14 amino acids. Germline CDR1 is DFQATT and CDR2 is SNEGSKA (reference sequence). The J segment lost 7 bases and the V segment lost 2 bases, leaving 8 bases of the junction unmatched. The CDR3 sequence: CSARSQTGGTGYTF. CDR3 coding DNA: TGCAGTGCTAGATCTCAGACAGGGGGAACTGGCTACACCTTC.

The chain joins TRBV3-1 to TRBJ1-6; maybe TRBD1 (5 bases). The germline V gene has CDR1 LGHDT and CDR2 YNNKEL (reference sequence). The CDR3 has 15 residues. V was trimmed by 4 bases and J by 10 bases, leaving 17 bases between them. The CDR3 sequence: CASSRWGGEGSPLHF. CDR3 DNA: TGTGCCAGCAGCCGGTGGGGCGGGGAAGGATCACCCCTCCACTTT.

This rearrangement joins TRBV20-1 to TRBJ2-7; TRBD2 aligns across 8 bases. Per germline, CDR1 DFQATT and CDR2 SNEGSKA (reference sequence). This CDR3 has 15 residues. V trimming: 3 bases; J trimming: 4 bases; junction bases outside the gene matches: 11. The CDR3 protein is CSARGAGESFYEQYF. CDR3 DNA sequence: TGCAGTGCTAGGGGAGCGGGAGAATCCTTTTACGAGCAGTACTTC.

The sample holds a few counts of this clonotype. This chain uses TRBV27 with TRBJ2-2, with 9 bases aligning to TRBD2. Germline V gene sequence: CDR1 MNHEY, CDR2 SMNVEV (reference sequence). V gave up 3 bases and J gave up 5 bases; unmatched junction bases: 10. This CDR3 is built from 17 residues. The CDR3 nucleotides read TGTGCCAGCAGTTTGGGTAGCGGGAGTGGAAGAACCGGGGAGCTGTTTTTT. Translated: CASSLGSGSGRTGELFF.

This clonotype was recorded many times. The V call is TRBV5-1, the J call TRBJ2-3; 9 bases agree with TRBD2. Germline values: CDR1 SGHRS, CDR2 YFSETQ. This CDR3 is built from 18 residues. V lost 0 bases and J lost 4; bases outside the gene matches: 12. The CDR3 DNA sequence: TGCGCCAGCAGCTTGGCCTTATTTGGCGGGAGGGCGGCAGATACGCAGTATTTT. Protein sequence: CASSLALFGGRAADTQYF.

This chain connects TRBV10-3 to TRBJ2-1; 10 bases are a match to TRBD2. V lost 11 bases and J lost 7; bases outside the gene matches: 5. The CDR3 is 12 amino acids. CDR1 ENHRY and CDR2 SYGVKD come from the germline V gene. CDR3 residues: CADGLAANEQFF. Here the CDR3 DNA reads TGTGCCGACGGACTAGCGGCGAATGAGCAGTTCTTC.

The rearrangement joins TRBV5-6 to TRBJ2-5; TRBD2 aligns across 11 bases. The CDR3 spans 16 residues. The trim removed 1 base at V and 4 bases at J, leaving 6 bases unmatched. The germline CDR1 and CDR2 sequences are SGHDT and YYEEEE. The CDR3 DNA reads TGTGCCAGCAGCTTGTCACTAGCGGGAGTTGGAGAGACCCAGTACTTC. Translating it yields CASSLSLAGVGETQYF.

This clonotype was recorded a few times. This rearrangement joins TRBV7-3 to TRBJ2-1; D is possibly TRBD1 (6 bases). The V end lost 5 bases, the J end lost 3 bases, and 11 bases lay between the germline ends. The CDR3 sequence is 14 residues long. Germline V CDR1 and CDR2: SGHTA, FQGTGA. The CDR3, as DNA: TGTGCCAGCAGCCTTGCGACAGGCTACAATGAGCAGTTCTTC. Protein: CASSLATGYNEQFF.

This clonotype has only a few counts. V is TRBV20-1 and J is TRBJ2-5, with TRBD1 matching over 8 bases. Germline V gives CDR1 DFQATT, CDR2 SNEGSKA (reference sequence). V shed 6 bases, J shed 3 bases, and the junction held 9 bases outside the gene matches. The CDR3 length is 14 residues. The CDR3 loop is CSAMKDRAEETQYF. The CDR3, as DNA: TGCAGTGCCATGAAGGACAGGGCAGAAGAGACCCAGTACTTC.

The chain couples TRBV27 to TRBJ2-7; 10 bases are shared with TRBD2. Germline CDR1 reads MNHEY; CDR2 reads SMNVEV (reference sequence). Trimming at V came to 8 bases and at J to 0 bases, leaving 4 bases not matched to a gene. CDR3 size: 14 residues. CDR3 loop: CASSWTSGSYEQYF. The CDR3 region has the DNA TGTGCCAGCTCCTGGACTAGCGGCTCCTACGAGCAGTACTTC.